This T cell receptor (beta chain) comes out of a study of Graves' ophthalmopathy and Graves' hyperthyroidism. Study in general: Peripheral blood collection took place at initial diagnosis, before any treatment. Study-level points and caveats: In blood appeared most of the expanded thyroid clonotypes whose frequency exceeded 0.001.

Many counts were recorded for this clonotype. Its specificity is unknown. Germline-derived CDR1 and CDR2 are ENHRY and SYGVKD. The CDR3 has 16 residues. V dropped 4 bases and J dropped 0 bases, with 16 bases sitting between them. Researchers took RNA transcripts and amplified TCR beta CDR3 regions from them. HTBI primers were employed in first-round RT-PCR, then a second-round multiplex PCR followed. TCRdb called the multiplex PCR reads again in MiXCR, with one record for every CDR3 protein. The sample has about 370,000 distinct CDR3 sequences; about a sixth are singletons. Aged 18 to 65, the patients with hyperthyroidism had under 2 months' duration and were newly diagnosed.

The TCR originated in an adult woman with stable Graves' hyperthyroidism. The chain carries TRBV10-3 and TRBJ2-7; D is unresolved. What was sequenced was peripheral blood. The CDR3 protein is CAISVQFLGSSYEQYF. CDR3 nucleotides: TGTGCCATCAGTGTACAATTTCTCGGCAGCTCCTACGAGCAGTACTTC.